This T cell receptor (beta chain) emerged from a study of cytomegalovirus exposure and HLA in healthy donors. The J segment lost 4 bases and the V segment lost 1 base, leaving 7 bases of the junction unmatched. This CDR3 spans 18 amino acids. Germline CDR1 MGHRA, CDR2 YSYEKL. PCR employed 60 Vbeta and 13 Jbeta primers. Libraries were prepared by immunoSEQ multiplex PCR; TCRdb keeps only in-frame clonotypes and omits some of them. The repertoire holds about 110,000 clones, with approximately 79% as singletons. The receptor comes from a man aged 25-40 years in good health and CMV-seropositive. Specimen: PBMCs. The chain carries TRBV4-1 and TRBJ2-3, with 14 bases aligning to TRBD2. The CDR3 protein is CASSQGSTSGGAADTQYF. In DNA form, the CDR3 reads TGCGCCAGCAGCCAAGGGTCGACTAGCGGGGGGGCTGCAGATACGCAGTATTTT.